The entry below gives a single T cell receptor (beta chain) sequence along with its context. This sample was included in a study of blood T cell repertoires in COVID-19. Study-level information: Samples came from the United States, Italy and Spain, spanning acute and convalescent COVID-19. PBMCs, B-cell-depleted T cells, or T cells provided the cDNA or gDNA that made up the material.

The CDR3 covers 14 residues. The V gene lost 8 bases and the J gene lost 4 bases, with 15 bases spanning the gap. Per germline, CDR1 LGHDT and CDR2 YNNKEL (reference sequence). In the source study's methods: The authors estimated nucleated cell counts from reference gene primer amplification. Only in-frame clones appear in the TCRdb table, and some are missing; sequencing was by immunoSEQ multiplex PCR. V and J calls and clone size follow that table, whereas D and trimming were derived from the DNA. Altogether roughly 50,000 clones are present, 80% to 90% being singletons, with the ten largest covering approximately 2.5%. One Seattle source followed patients from active infection through their disease course.

This clonotype originated in a woman of 80 years or more with COVID-19, enrolled during active disease. V usage is TRBV3-1 (or the pseudogene TRBV3-2) and J usage is TRBJ1-3; D gene unclear. Sequencing used peripheral blood. For the CDR3, the DNA is TGTGCCAGCTCCCCTTTAAACGCGGGAAACACCATATATTTT. Translation: CASSPLNAGNTIYF.